This is a list of T cell receptor beta chains from one sample in a study of cytomegalovirus exposure and HLA in healthy donors. TCRdb keeps only in-frame clones here, not all; method: immunoSEQ multiplex PCR. Counted here are 120,000 to 150,000 clones, about 88% occurring once; the ten biggest clones make up 2.5% to 4%. The sample taken for sequencing was PBMCs. Receptor source: a young woman in good health and CMV-seropositive. CDR3s include the opening cysteine and the closing phenylalanine or tryptophan. A D gene is named only where the DNA matches it firmly. The size field is filled for only some rows; it gives once, few, many or a size class.

size | D | J | V | DNA | CDR3
medium-sized | TRBD2 | TRBJ2-7 | TRBV4-1 | TGCGCCAGCAGCCAGCTAGCGGGAGTATGGTCCTACGAGCAGTACTTC | CASSQLAGVWSYEQYF
few | TRBD2 | TRBJ2-5 | TRBV6-4 | TGTGCCAGCAGGGGGACTAGTTTAGAGACCCAGTACTTC | CASRGTSLETQYF
- | - | TRBJ1-2 | TRBV30 | TGTGCCTGGAGTCGGGGACACTTAGGGTATGGCTACACCTTC | CAWSRGHLGYGYTF
- | - | TRBJ1-3 | TRBV2 | TGTGCCAGCAGTGAAGTGGGCAGGTCAAACTCTGGAAACACCATATATTTT | CASSEVGRSNSGNTIYF
- | TRBD2 | TRBJ2-3 | TRBV18 | TGTGCCAGCTCATCAAGAGTAGCGGGAGGGCCTGGCACAGATACGCAGTATTTT | CASSSRVAGGPGTDTQYF
- | - | TRBJ2-7 | TRBV18 | TGTGCCAGCTCACCGGGTATTAGCGTCTTGTCCTACGAGCAGTACTTC | CASSPGISVLSYEQYF
- | TRBD1 | TRBJ1-5 | TRBV11-3 | TGTGCCAGCAGCACGGGGAAGCGACAGGGGGATCAGCCCCAGCATTTT | CASSTGKRQGDQPQHF
- | TRBD2 | TRBJ2-1 | TRBV29-1 | TGCAGCGTTGTGGGGACTAGCGGGAGTTTGGGTGAGCAGTTCTTC | CSVVGTSGSLGEQFF
- | - | TRBJ2-2 | TRBV11-3 | TGTGCCAGCAGCTTTTTGTTCAGTAGCATCGACACCGGGGAGCTGTTTTTT | CASSFLFSSIDTGELFF
- | TRBD1 | TRBJ1-1 | TRBV9 | TGTGCCAGCAGCTCGACAGGGGACACTGAAGCTTTCTTT | CASSSTGDTEAFF
- | TRBD1 | TRBJ1-2 | TRBV30 | TGTGCCTGGAGTCACCTACCTCCGGGACAGGGCAACTATGGCTACACCTTC | CAWSHLPPGQGNYGYTF
- | TRBD1 | TRBJ1-2 | TRBV18 | TGTGCCAGCTCACCACCTTCGACAGGGGGAGGCTATGGCTACACCTTC | CASSPPSTGGGYGYTF
- | TRBD1 | TRBJ1-1 | TRBV7-2 | TGTGCCAGCAGCTTTAAAGGGACAGACACTGAAGCTTTCTTT | CASSFKGTDTEAFF
- | TRBD2 | TRBJ2-3 | TRBV6-5 | TGTGCCAGCTCAGCGGGAGGGGGTACGCAGTATTTT | CASSAGGGTQYF
- | - | TRBJ1-5 | TRBV19 | TGTGCCAGTAGTATAGATGGTGGGGCCCCATGGCCCCAGCATTTT | CASSIDGGAPWPQHF
- | - | TRBJ1-1 | TRBV27 | TGTGCCAGCAGTTCAATCCGTGGGCAGCTTTTGAACACTGAAGCTTTCTTT | CASSSIRGQLLNTEAFF
- | TRBD2 | TRBJ2-3 | TRBV2 | TGTGCCAGCAGTGAGGAACTAGCGGGAGGAACAGATACGCAGTATTTT | CASSEELAGGTDTQYF
- | TRBD2 | TRBJ2-3 | TRBV9 | TGTGCCAGCAGCCTTGGACTAGCGGGAGGCCGTCGCACAGATACGCAGTATTTT | CASSLGLAGGRRTDTQYF
- | - | TRBJ2-2 | TRBV29-1 | TGCAGCGTTGAAATCCCGCCGGCGAACACCGGGGAGCTGTTTTTT | CSVEIPPANTGELFF
few | TRBD1 | TRBJ2-7 | TRBV7-9 | TGTGCCAGCAGCGCTGGGACAGGGGCGGTAGAGCAGTACTTC | CASSAGTGAVEQYF
once | TRBD2 | TRBJ2-7 | TRBV12-5 | TGTGCTAGTGCCTCACTGGGACTAGTGACTCCCTACGAGCAGTACTTC | CASASLGLVTPYEQYF
- | - | TRBJ2-7 | TRBV19 | TGTGCCAGTAGTATAACGGACAGAGCCTACGAGCAGTACTTC | CASSITDRAYEQYF
- | TRBD1 | TRBJ1-1 | TRBV4-1 | TGCGCCAGCAGCCCCGGACAGGGGCCGATGAACACTGAAGCTTTCTTT | CASSPGQGPMNTEAFF
- | TRBD2 | TRBJ2-3 | TRBV5-6 | TGTGCCAGCAGCCCTGGACTAGCTTATAGCACAGATACGCAGTATTTT | CASSPGLAYSTDTQYF
many | - | TRBJ2-7 | TRBV27 | TGTGCCAGCAGCATTCGCGGCCGAAGCCCCGAGCAGTACTTC | CASSIRGRSPEQYF
- | TRBD1 | TRBJ1-4 | TRBV5-4 | TGTGCCAGCAGCTTGGCGGGACAGGGCTTAGCTAATGAAAAACTGTTTTTT | CASSLAGQGLANEKLFF
few | - | TRBJ1-5 | TRBV2 | TGTGCCAGCAGCGGGATAGGCAGGGAGGGTCAGCCCCAGCATTTT | CASSGIGREGQPQHF
- | TRBD2 | TRBJ2-7 | TRBV9 | TGTGCCAGCAGCGTGGGACTAGCGGGAGGGTCCTACGAGCAGTACTTC | CASSVGLAGGSYEQYF
- | TRBD1 | TRBJ2-7 | TRBV6-1 | TGTGCCAGCACTACGGGACAGGGGGGGGGCGAGCAGTACTTC | CASTTGQGGGEQYF
- | TRBD1 | TRBJ1-2 | TRBV6-6 | TGTGCCAGCAATCCGGACAGGGCGGATGGCTACACCTTC | CASNPDRADGYTF